A selection of T cell receptor beta chains follows, all from one sample in a study of lymphopenia after photon versus proton radiotherapy. TCRdb keeps only in-frame clones here, not all; method: immunoSEQ multiplex PCR. The table has about 37,000 clones, roughly 84% seen once. The sequences come from peripheral blood, collected from a patient treated with photon-based radiotherapy. All receptors derive from a man between 45 and 60 years old with gastric cancer. CDR3s include the opening cysteine and the closing phenylalanine or tryptophan. D genes are given only for firm matches. Some rows mark clone size as missing; the rest say once, few, many or name a class of expanded clone.

j_call v_call clone_size d_call cdr3_nt cdr3_aa
TRBJ2-1 TRBV28 NA TRBD1 TGTGCCAGCAGTTACTCCGGGACAGGCCCCTACAATGAGCAGTTCTTC CASSYSGTGPYNEQFF
TRBJ1-4 TRBV18 NA NA TGTGCCAGCTCTTCCGACAGTAATGAAAAACTGTTTTTT CASSSDSNEKLFF
TRBJ1-1 TRBV18 NA NA TGTGCCAGCTCACCTATCAGGGAGATGAACACTGAAGCTTTCTTT CASSPIREMNTEAFF
TRBJ2-7 TRBV10-3 NA TRBD1 TGTGCCATCAGACCCCAGGTCGGACAGGGATCAAATTTAACTGAGAGCTCCTACGAGCAGTACTTC CAIRPQVGQGSNLTESSYEQYF
TRBJ2-7 TRBV14 few NA TGTGCCAGCAGCCCCCCTTACCCCCGAGAGTTAATCTACGAGCAGTACTTC CASSPPYPRELIYEQYF
TRBJ1-2 TRBV7-6 NA NA TGTGCCAGCAGTTCGGGACGGGCCCCTGTAGCTAACTATGGCTACACCTTC CASSSGRAPVANYGYTF
TRBJ1-1 TRBV14 NA TRBD1 TGTGCCAGCAGCCAAGCGGGACAGGGCCTTAACACTGAAGCTTTCTTT CASSQAGQGLNTEAFF
TRBJ2-3 TRBV27 NA NA TGTGCCAGCAGTTTAAATCGCTTCTGGGGCCCAGATACGCAGTATTTT CASSLNRFWGPDTQYF
TRBJ1-2 TRBV10-1 NA NA TGCGCCAGCAGTCTGCATCAATCGCGAAAGACCTATGGCTACACCTTC CASSLHQSRKTYGYTF
TRBJ2-1 TRBV18 NA TRBD2 TGTGCCAGCTCACCTGCGCTAGCGGGTTACAATGAGCAGTTCTTC CASSPALAGYNEQFF
TRBJ2-5 TRBV4-1 NA NA TGCGCCAGCAGCCCCTGGCAGGGAAGGCAAGAGACCCAGTACTTC CASSPWQGRQETQYF
TRBJ1-1 TRBV28 once NA TGTGCCAGCAGTTCCCTCCAGGGAATCAAAAAAGGGGACACTGAAGCTTTCTTT CASSSLQGIKKGDTEAFF
TRBJ1-3 TRBV28 NA NA TGTGCCAGCAGGCCGACGAGCTCTGGAAACACCATATATTTT CASRPTSSGNTIYF
TRBJ2-1 TRBV6-5 NA TRBD1 TGTGCCAGCAGAGACCCCAACAGGGGTGAGCAGTTCTTC CASRDPNRGEQFF
TRBJ2-5 TRBV5-4 NA NA TGTGCCAGCAGCTATGGAGAGACCCAGTACTTC CASSYGETQYF
TRBJ1-5 TRBV6-5 NA NA TGTGCCAGCAGAACCCCAGGGAAATCAGGGCCCCAGCATTTT CASRTPGKSGPQHF
TRBJ1-4 TRBV15 NA NA TGTGCCACCAGCAGGATACAGGAAAAACTGTTTTTT CATSRIQEKLFF
TRBJ2-3 TRBV28 NA TRBD2 TGTGCCAGCAGTCGACTAGCGGGAGCTCTGGAGAATACGCAGTATTTT CASSRLAGALENTQYF
TRBJ1-3 TRBV28 few NA TGTGCCAGCACCTCCAGAGCGCCAGGCTCTGGAAACACCATATATTTT CASTSRAPGSGNTIYF
TRBJ2-7 TRBV5-5 few NA TGTGCCAGCAGCCAGTGGGGGTACGAGCAGTACTTC CASSQWGYEQYF
TRBJ2-1 TRBV11-3 NA TRBD2 TGTGCCAGCAGCTTAGGGGGCTACGGACTAGCGGAAAGCTCCTACAATGAGCAGTTCTTC CASSLGGYGLAESSYNEQFF
TRBJ2-3 TRBV12-1 once NA TGTGCCAGCCTAGGAGGGACTAGCGGGAGGGCCCGTGATACGCAGTATTTT CASLGGTSGRARDTQYF